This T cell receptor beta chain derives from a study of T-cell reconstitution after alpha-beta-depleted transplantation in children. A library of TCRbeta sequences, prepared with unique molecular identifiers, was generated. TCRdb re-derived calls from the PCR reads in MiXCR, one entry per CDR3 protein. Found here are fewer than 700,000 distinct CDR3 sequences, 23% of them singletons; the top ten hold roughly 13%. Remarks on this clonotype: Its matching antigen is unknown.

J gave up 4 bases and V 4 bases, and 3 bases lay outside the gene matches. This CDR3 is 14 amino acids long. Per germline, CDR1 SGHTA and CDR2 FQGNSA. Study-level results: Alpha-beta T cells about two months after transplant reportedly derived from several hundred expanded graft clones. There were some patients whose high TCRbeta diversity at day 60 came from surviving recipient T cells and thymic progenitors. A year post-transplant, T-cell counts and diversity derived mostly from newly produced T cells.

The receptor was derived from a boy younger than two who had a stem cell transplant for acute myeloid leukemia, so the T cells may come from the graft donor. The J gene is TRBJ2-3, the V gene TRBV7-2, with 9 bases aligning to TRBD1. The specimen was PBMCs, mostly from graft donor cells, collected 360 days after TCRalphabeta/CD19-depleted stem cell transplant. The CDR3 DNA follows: TGTGCCAGCAGCTGGGGACAGGGCTCAGATACGCAGTATTTT. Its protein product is CASSWGQGSDTQYF. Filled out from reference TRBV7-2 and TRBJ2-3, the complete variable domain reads GAGVSQSPSNKVTEKGKDVELRCDPISGHTALYWYRQSLGQGLEFLIYFQGNSAPDKSGLPSDRFSAERTGGSVSTLTIQRTQQEDSAVYLCASSWGQGSDTQYFGPGTRLTVL.